Below are 32 T cell receptor beta chains sequenced from a single sample in a study of TET2 disruption in CD19-targeted CAR T cells listed by TCRdb under 2018. According to the study, the label for this sample's treatment or condition signals: autologous CTL019 cells: CD19 CAR with 4-1BB and CD3 zeta domains. Libraries were built with the immunoSEQ multiplex PCR assay. As stored in TCRdb, this immuneACCESS dataset retains in-frame rearrangements with V and J assigned. A fraction of the clones does not appear; measured against another copy, unresolved V genes explain less than half of the discrepancy, and the remainder lacks a known reason. This sample's records show 25,000 to 30,000 clones. 1.9% of the sample belongs to the ten largest clones. Their recognized antigens are unknown. The sample consisted of CD8- CAR+ T cells sorted from cultured blood T cells, taken for CD19 CAR T cell therapy. The intended sense of this specimen's cell subset or site label: CD8-negative CAR-positive T cells from the infusion product. These receptor sequences come from a man aged 65 to 79 with chronic lymphocytic leukemia.

For this clone: The read ends 3 residues before the CDR3 terminus; that terminus is restored from the germline J gene. The V and J genes are TRBV19 and TRBJ1-3; D gene ambiguous. The CDR3 contains 14 residues. V was pared by 2 bases and J by 1 base, with 6 bases between. Germline loops: CDR1 LNHDA, CDR2 SQIVND (reference sequence). CDR3 amino acids: CASSITSSGNTIYF. The part of the CDR3 DNA that was read is TGTGCCAGTAGTATAACAAGTTCTGGAAACACC.

As to this clone: The read finishes 3 residues shy of the CDR3 end, and the germline J gene is used to complete it. The chain carries TRBV10-3 and TRBJ1-2, with D possibly TRBD1 on 6 matching bases. V shed 3 bases and J shed 5 bases, with 10 bases lying between them. Germline V CDR1 and CDR2: ENHRY, SYGVKD. The CDR3 totals 13 residues. Partial CDR3 DNA: TGTGCCATCAGTGAAGAAGGGGGTTATGGC. It translates to CAISEEGGYG. The complete CDR3 protein is CAISEEGGYGYTF.

As regards this clone: The CDR3 end is not reached by the read, which stops 3 residues before it; the germline J gene fills it in. The chain combines TRBV19 with TRBJ1-2, with TRBD1 as a possible D gene (6 bases). CDR1 and CDR2 from the germline V gene are LNHDA and SQIVND (reference sequence). This CDR3 is built from 13 residues. The CDR3 DNA, read in part, is TGTGCCAGTAGGGACGGACAGTCATACGAC. It encodes CASRDGQSYD. The full CDR3 is CASRDGQSYDYTF.

A note on this clone: A junction boundary mismatches the germline segment, possibly from a read error. With the read ending 3 residues before the CDR3 end, the germline J gene is used to fill in that end. V and J are TRBV4-1 and TRBJ1-2; 9 bases are a match to TRBD1. Per the germline V gene, CDR1 is MGHRA and CDR2 is YSYEKL. The CDR3 is 15 amino acids. CDR3 bases read: TGCGCCAGCAGCCAACCCGGGACAGGGAACTATGAC. It yields the protein CASSQPGTGNYD. The entire CDR3 sequence reads CASSQPGTGNYDYTF.

A note on this clone: The CDR3 end is not reached by the read, which stops 3 residues before it; the germline J gene fills it in. The J gene is TRBJ2-7, the V gene TRBV10-2, with a tentative D call TRBD1 (6 bases). Trimming removed 6 bases at V and 3 bases at J, with 15 bases between. The CDR3 sequence is 14 residues long. The germline CDR1 and CDR2 sequences are WSHSY and SAAADI. This CDR3 is CASSPFEGGYEQYF. CDR3 bases read: TGCGCCAGCAGCCCTTTTGAAGGGGGCTACGAG.

Remarks on this clone: The CDR3 is cut off 3 residues early in the read; its end comes from the germline J gene. The chain links TRBV7-9 to TRBJ2-4; 7 bases agree with TRBD1. CDR1 is SEHNR, CDR2 FQNEAQ, per germline (reference sequence). This CDR3 contains 15 residues. CDR3 sequence reads: CASSSQQGLGYGQYF. The sequenced part of the CDR3 DNA is TGTGCCAGCAGCTCTCAACAGGGGTTGGGCTATGGT.

On this clone itself: The sequenced fragment ends 3 residues before the CDR3 boundary, so the rest is inferred from the germline J gene. The chain uses TRBV2 and TRBJ2-4; 8 bases map to TRBD1. The length of the CDR3 is 12 residues. Per the germline V gene, CDR1 is SNHLY and CDR2 is FYNNEI. CDR3 protein: CASNQGADGQYF. The CDR3 DNA, read in part, is TGTGCCAGCAACCAGGGGGCGGATGGT.

Regarding this clone: The read stops 3 residues short of the end of the CDR3; the missing end is completed from the germline J gene. The rearrangement joins TRBV18 to TRBJ1-1; perhaps TRBD1 as D (5 bases). The CDR3 loop spans 17 amino acids. CDR1 is KGHSH, CDR2 LQKENI, per germline. The V end was cut by 0 bases, the J end by 7 bases, with 21 bases between. The chain's CDR3 is CASSPPSGRGSLDEAFF. The covered CDR3 bases are TGTGCCAGCTCACCACCATCAGGGAGGGGTAGCTTGGATGAA. Together with reference TRBV18 and TRBJ1-1, the CDR3 gives the full variable domain: NAGVMQNPRHLVRRRGQEARLRCSPMKGHSHVYWYRQLPEEGLKFMVYLQKENIIDESGMPKERFSAEFPKEGPSILRIQQVVRGDSAAYFCASSPPSGRGSLDEAFFGQGTRLTVV.

Comment on this clone: With the read ending 3 residues before the CDR3 end, the germline J gene is used to fill in that end. V gene TRBV7-8 combines with J gene TRBJ1-5; tentative D call: TRBD1 (5 bases). Germline-derived CDR1 and CDR2 are SGHVS and FQNEAQ. Trimming took 4 bases from V and 5 from J, leaving 18 bases between them. CDR3 length: 16 residues. The CDR3 spells CASSSRRGDSYQPQHF. Incomplete CDR3 DNA: TGTGCCAGCAGCTCCCGGAGGGGAGACAGTTATCAGCCC.

With regard to this clone: The DNA ends 3 residues before the CDR3 does, and the rest of the CDR3 is filled in from the germline J gene. The gene calls are TRBV2 and TRBJ2-1, with D maybe TRBD1 (6 bases). V lost 7 bases, J lost 2 bases, and 12 bases lay in between. The CDR3 contains 14 residues. Germline values: CDR1 SNHLY, CDR2 FYNNEI. CDR3 DNA, as far as it was read: TGTGCCAGCAAGATGCCAGGGGCCTACAATGAG. As protein: CASKMPGAYNE. The whole CDR3 is CASKMPGAYNEQFF.

A note on this clone: The read terminates 3 residues before the CDR3 end, so the remaining end is supplied by the germline J gene. The V gene is TRBV4-2, the J gene TRBJ2-1, with D possibly being TRBD1 (6 bases). The V end was cut by 1 base, the J end by 5 bases, with 15 bases between. The CDR3 spans 16 residues. The V gene's germline CDR1 is LGHNA and CDR2 YNFKEQ. This chain's CDR3 is CASSQARAAGDNEQFF. CDR3 bases read: TGTGCCAGCAGCCAAGCGCGGGCGGCAGGGGACAATGAG.

A remark on this clone: The read terminates 3 residues before the CDR3 end, so the remaining end is supplied by the germline J gene. This chain connects TRBV19 to TRBJ1-2; 7 bases match TRBD1. CDR3 length: 17 amino acids. Unmatched junction bases numbered 7, after V lost 0 bases and J lost 0 bases. The germline V gene has CDR1 LNHDA and CDR2 SQIVND (reference sequence). The CDR3 DNA, read in part, is TGTGCCAGTAGTATAGATCTCCCAGGGGGAGCTAACTATGGC. Its protein is CASSIDLPGGANYG. The entire CDR3 protein is CASSIDLPGGANYGYTF.

A note on this clone: The read stops 3 residues short of the end of the CDR3; the missing end is completed from the germline J gene. The chain links TRBV2 to TRBJ2-1; 9 bases are shared with TRBD1. Germline V gene lookup returns CDR1 SNHLY and CDR2 FYNNEI. This CDR3 contains 15 residues. Trimming cost V 7 bases and J 7 bases; bases outside gene matches: 11. The CDR3 DNA, read in part, is TGTGCCAGCATCCCCGGGACAGGGTCCCGAAATGAG. As protein: CASIPGTGSRNE. In full, the CDR3 reads CASIPGTGSRNEQFF.

The CDR3 here is CATGGAPSTDTQYF. The covered CDR3 bases are TGTGCCACGGGGGGGGCCCCTAGCACAGATACG. V usage is TRBV19 and J usage is TRBJ2-3, with 8 bases that match TRBD2. From the germline J gene comes the end of the CDR3, since the read stops 3 residues before it. The germline CDR1 and CDR2 sequences are LNHDA and SQIVND (reference sequence). The CDR3 totals 14 residues. J gave up 0 bases and V 10 bases, and 6 bases lay outside the gene matches. The full variable domain, in which reference TRBV19 and TRBJ2-3 provide the parts outside the CDR3, is DGGITQSPKYLFRKEGQNVTLSCEQNLNHDAMYWYRQDPGQGLRLIYYSQIVNDFQKGDIAEGYSVSREKKESFPLTVTSAQKNPTAFYLCATGGAPSTDTQYFGPGTRLTVL.

Incomplete CDR3 DNA: TGTGCCAGCAGTTTAGTGCGGTTCACCGGGGAG. It encodes CASSLVRFTGE. The whole CDR3 sequence is CASSLVRFTGELFF. The chain has TRBV27 and TRBJ2-2; the D is unclear. The read terminates 3 residues before the CDR3 end, so the remaining end is supplied by the germline J gene. V was pared by 2 bases and J by 4 bases, with 8 bases between. The CDR3 extends over 14 amino acids. Germline CDR1 and CDR2: MNHEY and SMNVEV (reference sequence).

Worth noting for this clone: The CDR3 end falls 3 residues outside the read, so it is completed with the germline J gene. This CDR3 is also generated by other DNA sequences in the sample. The gene calls are TRBV7-3 and TRBJ1-3; 7 bases match TRBD1. V shed 4 bases, J shed 2 bases, and the junction held 5 bases outside the gene matches. The CDR3 contains 15 residues. CDR1 SGHTA and CDR2 FQGTGA come from the germline V gene. The CDR3 sequence is CASSYTGDPGNTIYF. CDR3 DNA (partial): TGTGCCAGCAGCTATACAGGGGACCCTGGAAACACC.

Concerning this clone itself: The read finishes 3 residues shy of the CDR3 end, and the germline J gene is used to complete it. The chain employs TRBV19 and TRBJ1-1, with TRBD1 as a possible D gene (6 bases). The V gene's germline CDR1 is LNHDA and CDR2 SQIVND (reference sequence). V was cut by 3 bases and J by 4 bases, with 21 bases left in between. The CDR3 length is 17 residues. CDR3 DNA, as far as it was read: TGTGCCAGTAGTATCGGAGGATTGAATCGAGGGGGCACTGAA. It translates to CASSIGGLNRGGTE. The entire CDR3 is CASSIGGLNRGGTEAFF.

Turning to this clone: The read finishes 3 residues shy of the CDR3 end, and the germline J gene is used to complete it. V is TRBV2 and J is TRBJ2-4; 7 nucleotides align to TRBD1. Germline CDR1 reads SNHLY; CDR2 reads FYNNEI. The CDR3 extends over 14 amino acids. The CDR3 loop reads CASNQGQIGQPQYF. CDR3 DNA, as far as it was read: TGTGCCAGCAATCAGGGACAGATAGGCCAGCCT.

Points on this clone: The read terminates 3 residues before the CDR3 end, so the remaining end is supplied by the germline J gene. The chain links TRBV5-1 to TRBJ2-3, with a tentative D call TRBD1 (6 bases). Looked up from germline, CDR1 is SGHRS and CDR2 is YFSETQ. V shed 4 bases and J shed 2 bases, with 14 bases lying between them. The CDR3 is made up of 15 amino acids. The CDR3 here is CASSGTSLPTDTQYF. CDR3 DNA (partial): TGCGCCAGCAGCGGGACATCTCTGCCCACAGATACG.

For this clone: The read ends 3 residues before the CDR3 terminus; that terminus is restored from the germline J gene. V gene TRBV9 combines with J gene TRBJ2-7; 9 nucleotides match TRBD1. There are 14 residues in the CDR3. Trimming removed 8 bases from V and 0 bases from J; junction bases left unmatched: 6. CDR1 and CDR2 from the germline V gene are SGDLS and YYNGEE. The CDR3 loop reads CASGGQGSSYEQYF. The DNA read from the CDR3 is TGTGCCAGTGGGGGACAGGGAAGCTCCTACGAG.

A remark on this clone: Coverage ceases 3 residues before the CDR3 finishes, and the germline J gene fills in the end. This chain connects TRBV5-6 to TRBJ2-5; no clear D gene. In germline, CDR1 is SGHDT, CDR2 YYEEEE. This CDR3 has 15 residues. V was clipped by 2 bases and J by 2 bases, with 13 bases between them. The sequenced part of the CDR3 DNA is TGTGCCAGCAGCTTTTGGGCCCCTGGGCAAGAGACC. Its protein is CASSFWAPGQET. The whole CDR3 sequence reads CASSFWAPGQETQYF.

A word on this clone: Read sequence stops 3 residues before the CDR3 end, and the germline J gene provides the missing end. Other DNA sequences in the same sample also yield this CDR3. V and J are TRBV7-8 and TRBJ2-5, with TRBD2 as a possible D gene (6 bases). CDR1 and CDR2 from the germline V gene are SGHVS and FQNEAQ. This CDR3 region has 14 residues. Trimming shortened V by 3 bases and J by 4 bases, and 12 bases separated the two germline ends. The sequenced CDR3 bases are TGTGCCAGCAGCTTGGGGGGTGGAAGAGAGACC. Protein sequence: CASSLGGGRET. The full CDR3 protein is CASSLGGGRETQYF.

On this clone itself: The CDR3 end is not reached by the read, which stops 3 residues before it; the germline J gene fills it in. V is TRBV7-9 and J is TRBJ1-2, with D tentatively TRBD1 (6 bases). The CDR3 is 15 residues long. CDR1 is SEHNR and CDR2 is FQNEAQ in the germline V gene (reference sequence). The CDR3 protein is CASSRGATAYNDYTF. CDR3 DNA (partial): TGTGCCAGCAGTCGGGGGGCGACAGCCTACAATGAC.

With regard to this clone: The CDR3 goes on 3 residues after the read ends, and that part is filled in from the germline J gene. The chain combines TRBV11-3 with TRBJ2-2; possible D gene TRBD1, 6 bases. Trimming took 4 bases from V and 5 from J, leaving 14 bases between them. The CDR3 has 15 amino acids. Germline CDR1 is SGHNT and CDR2 is YENEEA. The sequenced CDR3 bases are TGTGCCAGCAGCTCAGGGGACGGGCCGACCGGGGAG. This translates into CASSSGDGPTGE. The whole CDR3 is CASSSGDGPTGELFF. The variable domain in full, with the rest retrieved from reference TRBV11-3 and TRBJ2-2, is EAGVVQSPRYKIIEKKQPVAFWCNPISGHNTLYWYLQNLGQGPELLIRYENEEAVDDSQLPKDRFSAERLKGVDSTLKIQPAELGDSAVYLCASSSGDGPTGELFFGEGSRLTVL.

Worth noting for this clone: With the read ending 3 residues before the CDR3 end, the germline J gene is used to fill in that end. The chain combines TRBV20-1 with TRBJ2-3, with D tentatively TRBD2 (6 bases). The CDR3 length is 16 residues. Germline V gene sequence: CDR1 DFQATT, CDR2 SNEGSKA (reference sequence). V was trimmed by 5 bases and J by 2 bases, leaving 20 bases between them. The CDR3 sequence: CSALEEGWPITDTQYF. CDR3 DNA (partial): TGCAGTGCTCTTGAGGAGGGCTGGCCAATCACAGATACG.

Regarding this clone: The sequence runs out 3 residues before the end of the CDR3; the remainder is reconstructed from the germline J gene. The chain links TRBV5-4 to TRBJ1-2, with TRBD1 identical over 8 bases. From germline, CDR1 is SGHNT and CDR2 YYREEE (reference sequence). There are 15 residues in the CDR3. V shed 4 bases, J shed 4 bases, and the junction held 9 bases outside the gene matches. The CDR3 sequence is CASSRAGQATYGYTF. Partial CDR3 DNA: TGTGCCAGCAGCCGTGCGGGACAGGCCACCTATGGC.

As concerns this clone: The read terminates 3 residues before the CDR3 end, so the remaining end is supplied by the germline J gene. The V and J genes are TRBV20-1 and TRBJ2-7; 7 bases agree with TRBD1. The CDR3 consists of 14 residues. Germline values: CDR1 DFQATT, CDR2 SNEGSKA (reference sequence). V dropped 6 bases and J dropped 6; count of bases not matched to a gene: 14. The covered CDR3 bases are TGCAGTGCCAGCAAGGGGGCCCCGGGATCCGAG. Its protein is CSASKGAPGSE. The complete CDR3 sequence is CSASKGAPGSEQYF.

In the case of this clone: The read stops 3 residues short of the end of the CDR3; the missing end is completed from the germline J gene. V is TRBV5-1 and J is TRBJ2-5; TRBD2 matches 8 bases. The J segment lost 4 bases and the V segment lost 3 bases, leaving 11 bases of the junction unmatched. Germline values: CDR1 SGHRS, CDR2 YFSETQ. The CDR3 totals 16 residues. This chain's CDR3 is CASSSTSGSGGETQYF. CDR3 bases read: TGCGCCAGCAGCTCGACCTCGGGGAGCGGGGGAGAGACC.

Notes on this clone: The CDR3 goes on 3 residues after the read ends, and that part is filled in from the germline J gene. V and J are TRBV27 and TRBJ2-2; D possibly corresponds to TRBD1 (6 bases). Trimming took 5 bases from V and 0 from J, leaving 16 bases between them. The CDR3 length is 17 residues. CDR1 and CDR2 from the germline V gene are MNHEY and SMNVEV (reference sequence). Incomplete CDR3 DNA: TGTGCCAGCAGTGCAAGGCGGACAGTTGCGAACACCGGGGAG. Amino acid sequence: CASSARRTVANTGE. The entire CDR3 protein is CASSARRTVANTGELFF.

In the case of this clone: The junction differs from germline at one of its ends, possibly a read error. The read halts 3 residues ahead of the CDR3 end, with the missing end drawn from the germline J gene. The rearrangement joins TRBV7-9 to TRBJ1-3; D not certain. The germline CDR1 and CDR2 sequences are SEHNR and FQNEAQ (reference sequence). This CDR3 has 14 residues. The part of the CDR3 DNA that was read is TGTACCAGTAGCGTCGACTTCTCTGGAAACACC. Its protein product is CTSSVDFSGNT. From start to end, the CDR3 is CTSSVDFSGNTIYF.

As to this clone: An end of the junction does not agree with germline; a read error may underlie this. Coverage ceases 3 residues before the CDR3 finishes, and the germline J gene fills in the end. The same CDR3 arises from other DNA sequences in this sample as well. The rearrangement joins TRBV29-1 to TRBJ1-3; 7 bases match TRBD1. This CDR3 contains 16 residues. Germline CDR1 reads SQVTM; CDR2 reads ANQGSEA. CDR3 sequence: CSVEDMSGAGGNTIYF. CDR3 bases read: TGCAGCGTTGAAGATATGTCGGGGGCAGGGGGAAACACT.

On this clone: Read coverage stops 3 residues before the CDR3 terminus; the germline J gene supplies the remainder. The chain has TRBV30 and TRBJ1-2; TRBD1 might be the D (6 bases). Per germline, CDR1 GTSNPN and CDR2 SVGIG (reference sequence). The CDR3 contains 12 residues. The chain's CDR3 is CAWSTQGNTYTF. The DNA read from the CDR3 is TGTGCCTGGAGTACACAGGGTAATACC.